These T cell receptor beta chains were read from a single sample in a study of PD-L1 blockade in urothelial cancer. Sequenced by immunoSEQ multiplex PCR; TCRdb stores in-frame clones only, minus some. The data hold about 44,000 clones, with roughly 86% observed a single time. Sequences were derived from PBMCs, sampled around atezolizumab (anti-PD-L1) treatment. The source is a man aged 65 to 85 with urothelial cancer. Each CDR3 is given with its conserved first and last residue. The D gene is left open where the match is weak. Not every row has a clone size; where given, it reads once, few, many or a size class.

d_call	clone_size	v_call	j_call	cdr3_nt	cdr3_aa
-	-	TRBV6-1	TRBJ2-7	TGTGCCAGCAGTGTAACGTGGGACACCTACGAGCAGTACTTC	CASSVTWDTYEQYF
-	once	TRBV28	TRBJ1-2	TGTGCCAGCAGCCTTTGGGCGGGCCCCGGAAGGGATGGCTACACCTTC	CASSLWAGPGRDGYTF
-	-	TRBV19	TRBJ1-2	TGTGCCAGTAGTATAGATGAGAAAAACTATGGCTACACCTTC	CASSIDEKNYGYTF
TRBD2	-	TRBV7-2	TRBJ2-7	TGTGCCAGCAGCCCGGCGGGAGGTGGAGAGCAGTACTTC	CASSPAGGGEQYF
-	few	TRBV5-8	TRBJ1-2	TGTGCCAGCAGCTTCCGGGAGAAAAACTATGGCTACACCTTC	CASSFREKNYGYTF
-	-	TRBV29-1	TRBJ2-3	TGCAGCGTGAAGCGAGGCACAGATACGCAGTATTTT	CSVKRGTDTQYF
-	-	TRBV2	TRBJ1-5	TGTGCCAGCACTTTTGACAGCTATAGCAATCAGCCCCAGCATTTT	CASTFDSYSNQPQHF
-	-	TRBV11-1	TRBJ1-2	TGTGCCAGCAGCTTACGGGGGACGCGTAACTATGGCTACACCTTC	CASSLRGTRNYGYTF
TRBD2	-	TRBV5-1	TRBJ2-7	TGCGCCAGCAGCTTGGCGGGCGGGAGGAGCTCCTACGAGCAGTACTTC	CASSLAGGRSSYEQYF
-	-	TRBV6-5	TRBJ1-1	TGTGCCAGCAGCCACAGGGTAGGGACTGAAGCTTTCTTT	CASSHRVGTEAFF